The 24 T cell receptor beta chains presented below share a single source sample, sequenced in a study of T-cell reconstitution after alpha-beta-depleted transplantation in children. Unique molecular identifiers were incorporated into the prepared TCRbeta library. Each CDR3 protein gets one entry after TCRdb re-called the PCR reads with MiXCR. This sample has hundreds of thousands of distinct CDR3 sequences, with approximately 32% found just once. Source: PBMCs from the stem cell graft donor, taken from the stem cell graft. The receptor source for this set is a human donor who donated a stem cell graft to a child with aplastic anemia.

This clonotype was seen only a few times. This rearrangement joins TRBV28 to TRBJ2-4, with 7 bases identical to TRBD1. The CDR3 extends over 16 amino acids. The V gene end was trimmed by 1 base and the J gene end by 2 bases; junction bases not matched to a gene: 5. CDR1 is MDHEN and CDR2 is SYDVKM in the germline V gene. CDR3 protein: CASSLSQGVSKNIQYF. The CDR3 nucleotides are TGTGCCAGCAGTTTATCGCAGGGGGTATCCAAAAACATTCAGTACTTC.

This clonotype was seen a handful of times. The CDR3 region is CASSYHPSTMGGYEQYF. CDR3 coding DNA: TGTGCCAGCAGCTACCACCCGAGCACGATGGGGGGGTACGAGCAGTACTTC. V usage is TRBV28 and J usage is TRBJ2-7; 7 bases agree with TRBD2. Germline V gene data show CDR1 as MDHEN and CDR2 as SYDVKM. J lost 4 bases, V lost 6 bases, and 18 bases had no gene match. This CDR3 region has 17 residues.

CDR3 bases: TGTGCCAGCAGCTTAGGTTTGGGGACAGGGTCCCCCTACGAGCAGTACTTC. Amino acid sequence: CASSLGLGTGSPYEQYF. V and J are TRBV11-2 and TRBJ2-7; 9 bases fit TRBD1. With V trimmed by 1 base and J by 2 bases, 9 bases remained unmatched. CDR1 is SGHAT and CDR2 is FQNNGV in the germline V gene. The CDR3 contains 17 residues.

This clonotype was detected only a few times. This chain links TRBV6-1 with TRBJ1-3, with D hard to call. The length of the CDR3 is 12 residues. CDR1 and CDR2 (germline): MNHNS, SASEGT. V was clipped by 10 bases and J by 0 bases, with 7 bases between them. The CDR3 DNA sequence: TGTGCCACCCAGAGCTCTGGAAACACCATATATTTT. Translated: CATQSSGNTIYF.

V and J are TRBV18 and TRBJ2-1; 11 bases agree with TRBD1. Germline CDR1 and CDR2: KGHSH and LQKENI. V lost 2 bases, J lost 10 bases, and 1 base stayed unmatched. The CDR3 runs to 13 residues. The CDR3 DNA follows: TGTGCCAGCTCACCAAGGGACAGGGGGGAGCAGTTCTTC. It codes for CASSPRDRGEQFF.

The chain is built from TRBV5-6 and TRBJ2-1; D is unclear. Trimming removed 0 bases from V and 0 bases from J, with 13 bases in between. The CDR3 spans 17 residues. Germline-derived CDR1 and CDR2 are SGHDT and YYEEEE. The CDR3 sequence: CASSLGARRSSYNEQFF. DNA of the CDR3: TGTGCCAGCAGCTTGGGGGCTCGTCGGAGCTCCTACAATGAGCAGTTCTTC.

The chain joins TRBV6-2 or TRBV6-3 to TRBJ2-2; 10 bases map to TRBD1. CDR1 is MNHEY, CDR2 SVGEGT, per germline. CDR3 size: 15 residues. Trimming took 4 bases from V and 3 from J; bases not matched to a gene: 2. In nucleotides, the CDR3 is TGTGCCAGCAGTTTAGGGACAGGGGACACCGGGGAGCTGTTTTTT. Translation: CASSLGTGDTGELFF.

V usage is TRBV27 and J usage is TRBJ2-1; TRBD1 aligns across 7 bases. Germline V gene data show CDR1 as MNHEY and CDR2 as SMNVEV (reference sequence). The CDR3 is 14 residues long. With V trimmed by 3 bases and J by 3 bases, 2 bases remained unmatched. The CDR3 loop reads CASSLGQYYNEQFF. CDR3 DNA: TGTGCCAGCAGTTTGGGACAGTACTACAATGAGCAGTTCTTC.

This clonotype was seen only a few times. The rearrangement joins TRBV7-2 to TRBJ2-5; 8 nucleotides line up with TRBD1. The CDR3 runs 13 residues. V shed 6 bases and J 5 bases; nucleotides not matched to a gene: 5. Germline CDR1 and CDR2: SGHTA and FQGNSA. The CDR3 is CASRSTGVETQYF. In DNA, the CDR3 is TGTGCCAGCAGGTCGACAGGGGTTGAGACCCAGTACTTC.

The chain employs TRBV12-3 or TRBV12-4 and TRBJ1-1; D is ambiguous. Trimming pared 4 bases from V and 8 bases from J, leaving 14 bases between. CDR3 length equals 13 residues. For the CDR3, the DNA is TGTGCCAGCAGTTCAAACACGGGCACCGAAGCTTTCTTT. Translated: CASSSNTGTEAFF.

This chain joins TRBV20-1 and TRBJ2-1; TRBD2 agrees at 10 bases. The junction had 5 bases not matched to a gene; V was cut back by 2 bases and J by 4 bases. This CDR3 contains 15 residues. Germline loops: CDR1 DFQATT, CDR2 SNEGSKA (reference sequence). CDR3 sequence reads: CSARRTSGSYNEQFF. The DNA of the CDR3 is TGCAGTGCTAGACGGACTAGCGGATCGTACAATGAGCAGTTCTTC.

This sequence joins TRBV15 and TRBJ2-3; 10 bases map to TRBD2. Germline CDR1 reads LNHNV; CDR2 reads YYDKDF (reference sequence). This CDR3 has 16 amino acids. V trimming: 1 base; J trimming: 3 bases; junction bases outside the gene matches: 4. CDR3 in amino acids: CATSRVFSGRTDTQYF. In nucleotides, the CDR3 is TGTGCCACCAGCAGAGTATTTAGCGGGAGGACAGATACGCAGTATTTT.

This rearrangement joins TRBV12-5 to TRBJ2-7; 10 bases map to TRBD2. The CDR3 has 16 amino acids. Germline V gene sequence: CDR1 LGHNT, CDR2 FRNRAP. The junction had 8 bases not matched to a gene; V was cut back by 6 bases and J by 0 bases. The CDR3: CASGPGLACVSYEQYV. In nucleotides, the CDR3 is TGTGCTAGTGGCCCGGGACTAGCGTGCGTCTCCTACGAGCAGTACGTC.

The chain links TRBV7-2 to TRBJ2-7; 9 nucleotides agree with TRBD1. This CDR3 region has 15 residues. The V segment lost 5 bases and the J segment 2 bases; nucleotides outside the gene matches: 7. Germline V CDR1 and CDR2: SGHTA, FQGNSA. The CDR3 nucleotides are TGTGCCAGCAGCCCCGGGACAGGGTTTCCCTACGAGCAGTACGTC. It is translated as CASSPGTGFPYEQYV.

The chain couples TRBV5-6 to TRBJ2-4; possible D gene TRBD2, 5 bases. The ends were cut back, 0 bases at V and 0 bases at J, with 7 bases in the middle. This CDR3 comprises 15 residues. Per germline, CDR1 SGHDT and CDR2 YYEEEE. CDR3 amino acids: CASSLGAGAKNIQYF. The CDR3 coding sequence is TGTGCCAGCAGCTTGGGGGCGGGAGCCAAAAACATTCAGTACTTC.

In this sample, this clonotype turned up once. The genes are TRBV18 and TRBJ2-1, with 11 positions matching TRBD2. The germline CDR1 and CDR2 sequences are KGHSH and LQKENI. The CDR3 consists of 16 residues. J lost 5 bases, V lost 5 bases, and 8 bases had no gene match. The CDR3 DNA sequence: TGTGCCAGCTCAAGGGGACTAGCGGAGGGGGACAATGAGCAGTTCTTC. Its protein is CASSRGLAEGDNEQFF.

CDR3: CASSQESRRARDTQYF. The CDR3 region has the DNA TGTGCCAGCAGCCAAGAAAGTCGGCGGGCGAGAGATACGCAGTATTTT. The chain recombines TRBV14 with TRBJ2-3; D may be TRBD2 (5 bases). Germline V gene data show CDR1 as SGHDN and CDR2 as FVKESK. This CDR3 spans 16 amino acids. V was trimmed by 0 bases and J by 5 bases, leaving 15 bases between them. Combining the CDR3 with reference TRBV14 and TRBJ2-3 gives the whole variable domain EAGVTQFPSHSVIEKGQTVTLRCDPISGHDNLYWYRRVMGKEIKFLLHFVKESKQDESGMPNNRFLAERTGGTYSTLKVQPAELEDSGVYFCASSQESRRARDTQYFGPGTRLTVL.

This clonotype was seen more than once but under ten times. This chain uses TRBV18 with TRBJ2-3; 8 bases are shared with TRBD1. This CDR3 is 15 amino acids long. From germline, CDR1 is KGHSH and CDR2 LQKENI. The trim removed 5 bases at V and 0 bases at J, leaving 4 bases unmatched. The CDR3 DNA follows: TGTGCCAGCTCATCTCGACAGGGGAGCACAGATACGCAGTATTTT. The encoded protein is CASSSRQGSTDTQYF.

This chain uses TRBV20-1 with TRBJ2-1, with TRBD2 matching 8 bases. In germline, CDR1 is DFQATT, CDR2 SNEGSKA (reference sequence). The CDR3 totals 17 residues. J was trimmed by 6 bases and V by 1 base; bases with no gene match: 14. The CDR3 region is CSARATPGAGVGNEQFF. Written as DNA, the CDR3 is TGCAGTGCTAGAGCCACTCCGGGAGCGGGAGTAGGCAATGAGCAGTTCTTC.

The chain uses TRBV6-5 and TRBJ2-1; D call uncertain. Germline V gene data show CDR1 as MNHEY and CDR2 as SVGAGI. With 2 bases removed from V and 7 bases from J, the gap between germline ends came to 12 bases. The CDR3 has 14 amino acids. The CDR3 bases are TGTGCCAGCAGTTACCTAGGGCCTGGGAATGAGCAGTTCTTC. Residues: CASSYLGPGNEQFF.

V usage is TRBV6-2 or TRBV6-3 and J usage is TRBJ1-5; 7 bases line up with TRBD1. This CDR3 is 14 amino acids long. The junction had 1 base not matched to a gene; V was cut back by 1 base and J by 4 bases. Germline loops: CDR1 MNHEY, CDR2 SVGEGT. This CDR3 reads CASSYYRGNQPQHF. The CDR3 DNA reads TGTGCCAGCAGTTACTACAGGGGAAATCAGCCCCAGCATTTT.

The chain employs TRBV19 and TRBJ2-7; no clear D. Per the germline V gene, CDR1 is LNHDA and CDR2 is SQIVND (reference sequence). Deletions cut 3 bases from V and 7 bases from J, with 16 bases between. The CDR3 extends over 14 amino acids. The CDR3 DNA reads TGTGCCAGTAGTATTGGCAGACGGATTGCGGAGCAGTACTTC. Encoded protein: CASSIGRRIAEQYF.

V is TRBV7-2 and J is TRBJ1-2, with D unresolved. Looked up from germline, CDR1 is SGHTA and CDR2 is FQGNSA. The length of the CDR3 is 13 residues. The germline V and J ends were trimmed by 5 bases and 1 base, with 8 bases remaining between them. Written as DNA, the CDR3 is TGTGCCAGCAGCGGACGGATTAACTATGGCTACACCTTC. It is translated as CASSGRINYGYTF.

This rearrangement joins TRBV12-2 to TRBJ1-1. TRBV12-2 has pseudogene status. There are 14 residues in the CDR3. CDR3 in amino acids: CASRFKFRNTEAFF. In DNA, the CDR3 is TGTGCAAGTCGCTTCAAGTTCCGCAACACTGAAGCTTTCTTT.